The rows below give T cell receptor beta chains drawn from one sample of a study of cytomegalovirus exposure and HLA in healthy donors. TCRdb's copy holds only in-frame clones and misses some; the assay was immunoSEQ multiplex PCR. The sample gives 250,000 to 350,000 clones, approximately 88% of which show up once; more than 0.95% is in the top ten. Sequencing input: PBMCs. Source of these receptors: a man under 40 in good health and CMV-seronegative. CDR3s include the opening cysteine and the closing phenylalanine or tryptophan. The D gene is left open where the match is weak. A row's size may be missing; if present it is once, few, many or a size class.

v_gene: TRBV18
j_gene: TRBJ1-1
d_gene: -
abundance: once
CDR3aa: CASSLQELNTEAFF
CDR3nt: TGTGCCAGCTCACTCCAAGAGCTTAACACTGAAGCTTTCTTT

v_gene: TRBV2
j_gene: TRBJ1-1
d_gene: -
abundance: -
CDR3aa: CASRPGFEAFF
CDR3nt: TGTGCCAGCAGGCCAGGTTTTGAAGCTTTCTTT

v_gene: TRBV7-2
j_gene: TRBJ2-1
d_gene: -
abundance: -
CDR3aa: CASSPDNEQFF
CDR3nt: TGTGCCAGCAGCCCCGACAATGAGCAGTTCTTC

v_gene: TRBV4-1
j_gene: TRBJ2-7
d_gene: -
abundance: -
CDR3aa: CASSQDGAFSSYEQYF
CDR3nt: TGCGCCAGCAGCCAAGATGGGGCGTTTAGCTCCTACGAGCAGTACTTC

v_gene: TRBV19
j_gene: TRBJ1-5
d_gene: -
abundance: -
CDR3aa: CASSINGGSNQPQHF
CDR3nt: TGTGCCAGTAGTATAAATGGTGGCAGCAATCAGCCCCAGCATTTT

v_gene: TRBV10-3
j_gene: TRBJ2-3
d_gene: TRBD2
abundance: -
CDR3aa: CAIRASGGVRYTQYF
CDR3nt: TGTGCCATCAGGGCTAGCGGGGGGGTTAGGTATACGCAGTATTTT

v_gene: TRBV5-1
j_gene: TRBJ2-6
d_gene: -
abundance: -
CDR3aa: CASSVLGGTAISGANVLTF
CDR3nt: TGCGCCAGCAGCGTTTTGGGCGGGACTGCTATCTCTGGGGCCAACGTCCTGACTTTC

v_gene: TRBV19
j_gene: TRBJ1-1
d_gene: TRBD1
abundance: -
CDR3aa: CASTRTGHTEAFF
CDR3nt: TGTGCCAGTACAAGGACAGGGCACACTGAAGCTTTCTTT

v_gene: TRBV27
j_gene: TRBJ2-5
d_gene: TRBD1
abundance: -
CDR3aa: CASSWTGTKETQYF
CDR3nt: TGTGCCAGCAGTTGGACAGGGACCAAAGAGACCCAGTACTTC

v_gene: TRBV4-1
j_gene: TRBJ1-6
d_gene: -
abundance: -
CDR3aa: CASSTGSPLHF
CDR3nt: TGCGCCAGCAGCACCGGGTCACCCCTCCACTTT

v_gene: TRBV6-1
j_gene: TRBJ1-4
d_gene: TRBD1
abundance: -
CDR3aa: CASSGGQGRNEKLFF
CDR3nt: TGTGCCAGCAGCGGGGGACAGGGGAGAAATGAAAAACTGTTTTTT

v_gene: TRBV7-9
j_gene: TRBJ2-3
d_gene: TRBD1
abundance: -
CDR3aa: CASSFGTGITDTQYF
CDR3nt: TGTGCCAGCAGCTTTGGGACAGGGATCACAGATACGCAGTATTTT

v_gene: TRBV7-6
j_gene: TRBJ1-2
d_gene: TRBD1
abundance: once
CDR3aa: CASSPGTGYGYTF
CDR3nt: TGTGCCAGCAGCCCCGGGACAGGCTATGGCTACACCTTC

v_gene: TRBV27
j_gene: TRBJ1-1
d_gene: -
abundance: once
CDR3aa: CASSRAGVTVKGTEAFF
CDR3nt: TGTGCCAGCAGTCGTGCAGGGGTGACGGTCAAGGGCACTGAAGCTTTCTTT

v_gene: TRBV18
j_gene: TRBJ1-1
d_gene: TRBD1
abundance: -
CDR3aa: CASSPGTGNTEAFF
CDR3nt: TGTGCCAGCTCACCCGGGACAGGGAACACTGAAGCTTTCTTT

v_gene: TRBV7-9
j_gene: TRBJ1-4
d_gene: TRBD1
abundance: -
CDR3aa: CASSWDRATNEKLFF
CDR3nt: TGTGCCAGCAGCTGGGACAGGGCGACTAATGAAAAACTGTTTTTT

v_gene: TRBV4-3
j_gene: TRBJ2-7
d_gene: -
abundance: -
CDR3aa: CASSQDTFPGGFSYEQYF
CDR3nt: TGCGCCAGCAGCCAAGATACCTTTCCGGGGGGCTTTTCCTACGAGCAGTACTTC

v_gene: TRBV4-2
j_gene: TRBJ2-2
d_gene: -
abundance: -
CDR3aa: CASSQDRGGVSYTGELFF
CDR3nt: TGTGCCAGCAGCCAAGATCGAGGAGGGGTTAGTTACACCGGGGAGCTGTTTTTT

v_gene: TRBV10-3
j_gene: TRBJ1-1
d_gene: TRBD1
abundance: -
CDR3aa: CAISDRDMNTEAFF
CDR3nt: TGTGCCATCAGCGACAGGGACATGAACACTGAAGCTTTCTTT

v_gene: TRBV10-3
j_gene: TRBJ1-6
d_gene: TRBD1
abundance: -
CDR3aa: CAISDDRGVISPLHF
CDR3nt: TGTGCCATCAGTGATGACAGGGGGGTTATTTCACCCCTCCACTTT

v_gene: TRBV12-5
j_gene: TRBJ2-1
d_gene: TRBD1
abundance: -
CDR3aa: CASGLATGDYNEQFF
CDR3nt: TGTGCTAGTGGTTTGGCAACAGGGGACTACAATGAGCAGTTCTTC

v_gene: TRBV4-1
j_gene: TRBJ1-1
d_gene: TRBD1
abundance: -
CDR3aa: CASSQDLPDRGTEAFF
CDR3nt: TGCGCCAGCAGCCAAGATCTGCCGGACAGGGGCACTGAAGCTTTCTTT

v_gene: TRBV4-2
j_gene: TRBJ2-3
d_gene: -
abundance: -
CDR3aa: CASSGNDRGDTQYF
CDR3nt: TGTGCCAGCAGCGGTAACGACCGGGGAGATACGCAGTATTTT

v_gene: TRBV2
j_gene: TRBJ1-6
d_gene: -
abundance: few
CDR3aa: CASSGMFGSPLHF
CDR3nt: TGTGCCAGCAGTGGTATGTTCGGGTCACCCCTCCACTTT

v_gene: TRBV7-2
j_gene: TRBJ2-7
d_gene: TRBD2
abundance: -
CDR3aa: CASSLEGLAGGSYEQYF
CDR3nt: TGTGCCAGCAGCTTAGAGGGACTAGCGGGGGGATCCTACGAGCAGTACTTC

v_gene: TRBV7-9
j_gene: TRBJ2-3
d_gene: TRBD2
abundance: -
CDR3aa: CASSLGVLRGGQTTDTQYF
CDR3nt: TGTGCCAGCAGCTTAGGAGTGTTGCGGGGGGGCCAAACGACAGATACGCAGTATTTT